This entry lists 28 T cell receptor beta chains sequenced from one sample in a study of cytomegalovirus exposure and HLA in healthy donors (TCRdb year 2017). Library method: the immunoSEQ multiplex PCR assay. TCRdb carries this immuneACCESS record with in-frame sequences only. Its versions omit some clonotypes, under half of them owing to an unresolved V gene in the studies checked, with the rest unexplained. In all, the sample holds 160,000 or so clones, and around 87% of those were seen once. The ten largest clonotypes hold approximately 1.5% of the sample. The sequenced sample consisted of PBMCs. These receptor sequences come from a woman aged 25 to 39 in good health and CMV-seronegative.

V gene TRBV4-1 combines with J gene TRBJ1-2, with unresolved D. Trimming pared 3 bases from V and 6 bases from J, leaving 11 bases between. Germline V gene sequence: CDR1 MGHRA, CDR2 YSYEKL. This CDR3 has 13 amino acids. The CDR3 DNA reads TGCGCCAGCAGCCAGAGGCAGCTAGATGGCTACACCTTC. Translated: CASSQRQLDGYTF.

The CDR3 bases are TGTGCCAGCAGTTCCTCCGGGACAGGGGCCTCTGGCTACACCTTC. Its protein is CASSSSGTGASGYTF. The V and J genes are TRBV6-5 and TRBJ1-2, with 10 positions matching TRBD1. CDR1 is MNHEY, CDR2 SVGAGI, per germline. The CDR3 is made up of 15 amino acids. The ends lost 4 bases at V and 7 bases at J; junction bases unmatched: 9.

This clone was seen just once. The CDR3 DNA reads TGTGCCAGCAGTTTATCTCTGCGGGGGGGCGAAGAGACCCAGTACTTC. Translation gives CASSLSLRGGEETQYF. V and J are TRBV27 and TRBJ2-5; 9 nucleotides line up with TRBD2. The CDR3 has 16 amino acids. The J segment lost 3 bases and the V segment lost 0 bases, leaving 5 bases of the junction unmatched. Germline V CDR1 and CDR2: MNHEY, SMNVEV (reference sequence).

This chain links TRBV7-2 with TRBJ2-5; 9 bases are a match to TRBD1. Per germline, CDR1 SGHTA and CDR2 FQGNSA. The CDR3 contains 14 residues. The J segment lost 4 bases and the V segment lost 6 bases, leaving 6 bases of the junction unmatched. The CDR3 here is CASRSTGGLETQYF. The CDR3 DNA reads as TGTGCCAGCAGGTCGACAGGGGGGTTAGAGACCCAGTACTTC.

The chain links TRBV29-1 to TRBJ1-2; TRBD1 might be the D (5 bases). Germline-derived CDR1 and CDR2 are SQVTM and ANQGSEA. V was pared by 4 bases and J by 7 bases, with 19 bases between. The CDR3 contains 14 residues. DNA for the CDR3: TGCAGCGTTGTAGGGAACGGCGGGGGATTTGGCTACACCTTC. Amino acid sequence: CSVVGNGGGFGYTF.

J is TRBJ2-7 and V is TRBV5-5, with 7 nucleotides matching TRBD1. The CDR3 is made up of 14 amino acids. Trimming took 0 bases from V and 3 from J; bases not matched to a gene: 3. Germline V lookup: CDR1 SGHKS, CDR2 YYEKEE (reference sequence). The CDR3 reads CASSLDRGYYEQYF. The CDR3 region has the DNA TGTGCCAGCAGCTTGGACAGGGGCTACTACGAGCAGTACTTC.

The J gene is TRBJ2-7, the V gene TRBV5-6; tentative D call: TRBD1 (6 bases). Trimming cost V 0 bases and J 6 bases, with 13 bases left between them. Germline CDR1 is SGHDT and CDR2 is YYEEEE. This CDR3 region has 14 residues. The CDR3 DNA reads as TGTGCCAGCAGCTTGGCGACAGGAGTCGGCGAGCAGTACTTC. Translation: CASSLATGVGEQYF. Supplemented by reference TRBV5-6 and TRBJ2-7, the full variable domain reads DAGVTQSPTHLIKTRGQQVTLRCSPKSGHDTVSWYQQALGQGPQFIFQYYEEEERQRGNFPDRFSGHQFPNYSSELNVNALLLGDSALYLCASSLATGVGEQYFGPGTRLTVT.

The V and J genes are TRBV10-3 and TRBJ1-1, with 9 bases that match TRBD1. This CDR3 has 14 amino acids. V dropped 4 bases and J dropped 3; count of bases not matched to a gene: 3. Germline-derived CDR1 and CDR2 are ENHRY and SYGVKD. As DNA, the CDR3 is TGTGCCATCAGTGGAAGGGACAGGGACACTGAAGCTTTCTTT. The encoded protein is CAISGRDRDTEAFF.

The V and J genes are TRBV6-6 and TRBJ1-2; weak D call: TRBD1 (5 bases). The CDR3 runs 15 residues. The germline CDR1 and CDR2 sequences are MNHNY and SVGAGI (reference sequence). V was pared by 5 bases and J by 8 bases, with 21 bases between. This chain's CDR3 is CASSPSGGSVNGYTF. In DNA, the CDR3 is TGTGCCAGCAGTCCCTCCGGGGGATCAGTGAACGGCTACACCTTC.

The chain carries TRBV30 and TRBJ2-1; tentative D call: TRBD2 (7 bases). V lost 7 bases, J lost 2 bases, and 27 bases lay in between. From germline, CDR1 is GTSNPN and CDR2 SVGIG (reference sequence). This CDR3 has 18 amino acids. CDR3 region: CAFLASAGGGATYNEQFF. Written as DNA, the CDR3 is TGTGCCTTCTTAGCGTCCGCTGGAGGGGGGGCCACCTACAATGAGCAGTTCTTC.

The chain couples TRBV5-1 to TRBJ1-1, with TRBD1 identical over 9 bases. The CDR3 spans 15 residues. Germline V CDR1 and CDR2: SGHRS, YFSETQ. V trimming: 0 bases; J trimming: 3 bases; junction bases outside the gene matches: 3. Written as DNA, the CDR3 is TGCGCCAGCAGCTTGGGGGACAGGGAATACACTGAAGCTTTCTTT. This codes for CASSLGDREYTEAFF.

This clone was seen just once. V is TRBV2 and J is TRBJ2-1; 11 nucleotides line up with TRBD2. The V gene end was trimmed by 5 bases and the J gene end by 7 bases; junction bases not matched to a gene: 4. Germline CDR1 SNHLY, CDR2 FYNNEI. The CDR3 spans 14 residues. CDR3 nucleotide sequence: TGTGCCAGCAGTATGACTAGCGGGGTGAATGAGCAGTTCTTC. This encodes CASSMTSGVNEQFF.

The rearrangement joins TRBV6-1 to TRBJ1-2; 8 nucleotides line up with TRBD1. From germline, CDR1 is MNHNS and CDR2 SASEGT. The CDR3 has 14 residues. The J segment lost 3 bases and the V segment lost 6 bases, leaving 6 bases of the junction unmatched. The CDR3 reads CASRAGGADYGYTF. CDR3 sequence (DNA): TGTGCCAGCAGGGCAGGGGGCGCCGACTATGGCTACACCTTC.

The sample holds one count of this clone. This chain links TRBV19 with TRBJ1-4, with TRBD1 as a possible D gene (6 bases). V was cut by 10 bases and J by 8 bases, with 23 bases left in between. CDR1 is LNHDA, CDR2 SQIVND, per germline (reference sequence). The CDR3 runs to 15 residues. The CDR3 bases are TGTGCCACCTCGCAGGGCAGGGGTAGTGGGGAAAAACTGTTTTTT. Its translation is CATSQGRGSGEKLFF.

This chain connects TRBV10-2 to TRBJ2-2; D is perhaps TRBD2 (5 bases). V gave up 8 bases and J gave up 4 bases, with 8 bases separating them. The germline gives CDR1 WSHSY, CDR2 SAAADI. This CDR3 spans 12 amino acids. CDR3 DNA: TGCGCCAGCCGAAGCGGCACCGGGGAGCTGTTTTTT. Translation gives CASRSGTGELFF.

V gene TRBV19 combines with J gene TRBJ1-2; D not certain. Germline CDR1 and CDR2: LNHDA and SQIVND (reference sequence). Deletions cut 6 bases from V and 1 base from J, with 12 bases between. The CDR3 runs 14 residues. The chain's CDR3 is CASRERTHNYGYTF. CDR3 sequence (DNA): TGTGCCAGTAGAGAACGTACTCATAACTATGGCTACACCTTC.

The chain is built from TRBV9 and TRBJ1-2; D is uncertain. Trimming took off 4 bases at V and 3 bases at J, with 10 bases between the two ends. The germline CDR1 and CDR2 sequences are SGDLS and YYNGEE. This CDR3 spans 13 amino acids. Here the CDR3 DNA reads TGTGCCAGCAGCCCCTCAACGGACTATGGCTACACCTTC. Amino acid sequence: CASSPSTDYGYTF.

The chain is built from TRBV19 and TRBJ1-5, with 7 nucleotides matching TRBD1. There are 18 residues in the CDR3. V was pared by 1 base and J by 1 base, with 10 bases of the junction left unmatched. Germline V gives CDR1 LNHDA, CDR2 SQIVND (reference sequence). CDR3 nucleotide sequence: TGTGCCAGTAGTATAGGGTACCGACAGGGCGGAAGCAATCAGCCCCAGCATTTT. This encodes CASSIGYRQGGSNQPQHF.

The CDR3 here is CASSLKGAGGPNEQFF. CDR3 bases: TGCGCCAGCAGCTTGAAAGGAGCGGGGGGGCCAAATGAGCAGTTCTTC. The gene calls are TRBV5-1 and TRBJ2-1; 10 bases are shared with TRBD2. There are 16 residues in the CDR3. Germline trimming cut 1 base from V and 7 bases from J; bases unmatched to any gene: 8. Germline CDR1 SGHRS, CDR2 YFSETQ.

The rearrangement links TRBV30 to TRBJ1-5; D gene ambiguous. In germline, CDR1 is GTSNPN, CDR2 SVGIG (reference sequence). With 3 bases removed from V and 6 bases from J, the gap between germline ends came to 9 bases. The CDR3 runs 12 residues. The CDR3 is CAWSRGGQPQHF. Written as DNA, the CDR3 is TGTGCCTGGAGCCGGGGAGGTCAGCCCCAGCATTTT.

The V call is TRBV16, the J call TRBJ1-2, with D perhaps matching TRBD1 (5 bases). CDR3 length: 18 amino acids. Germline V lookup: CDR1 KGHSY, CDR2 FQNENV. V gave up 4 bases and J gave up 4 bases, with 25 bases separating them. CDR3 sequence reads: CASSRGRGADKPSYGYTF. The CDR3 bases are TGTGCCAGCAGCCGGGGGAGGGGAGCGGACAAACCTAGCTATGGCTACACCTTC.

This CDR3 reads CASSSGTSASSETQYF. CDR3 sequence (DNA): TGTGCCAGCAGCTCAGGGACTAGTGCGTCTTCGGAGACCCAGTACTTC. The chain employs TRBV9 and TRBJ2-5, with TRBD2 identical over 8 bases. Germline V gene lookup returns CDR1 SGDLS and CDR2 YYNGEE. This CDR3 region has 16 residues. Trimming at V came to 4 bases and at J to 5 bases, leaving 13 bases not matched to a gene.

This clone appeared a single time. CDR3 in DNA: TGTGCCAGCAGTGAGGGACAGGGGGCGCGAACCGGGGAGCTGTTTTTT. Amino acids: CASSEGQGARTGELFF. The genes are TRBV2 and TRBJ2-2; TRBD1 agrees at 12 bases. The CDR3 has 16 residues. The J segment lost 5 bases and the V segment lost 3 bases, leaving 4 bases of the junction unmatched. From germline, CDR1 is SNHLY and CDR2 FYNNEI.

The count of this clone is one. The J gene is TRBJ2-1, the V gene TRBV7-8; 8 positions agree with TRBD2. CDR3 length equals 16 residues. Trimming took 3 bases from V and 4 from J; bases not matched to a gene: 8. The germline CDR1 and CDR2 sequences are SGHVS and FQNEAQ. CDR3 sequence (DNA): TGTGCCAGCAGCTTCCCGACGGGGGGGGCTTACAATGAGCAGTTCTTC. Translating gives CASSFPTGGAYNEQFF.

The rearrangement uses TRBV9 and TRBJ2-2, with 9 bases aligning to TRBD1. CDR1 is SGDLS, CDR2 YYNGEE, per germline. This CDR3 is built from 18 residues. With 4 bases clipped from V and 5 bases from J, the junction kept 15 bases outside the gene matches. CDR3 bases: TGTGCCAGCAGCTCTCACCCCGCGGGACAGGGTTCAACCGGGGAGCTGTTTTTT. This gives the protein CASSSHPAGQGSTGELFF.

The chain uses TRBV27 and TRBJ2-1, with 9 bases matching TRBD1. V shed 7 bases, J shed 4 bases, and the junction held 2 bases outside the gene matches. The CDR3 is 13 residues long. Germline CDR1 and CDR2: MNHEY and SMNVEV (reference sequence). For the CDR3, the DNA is TGTGCCAGCAAGGACAGGGGATACAATGAGCAGTTCTTC. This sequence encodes CASKDRGYNEQFF.

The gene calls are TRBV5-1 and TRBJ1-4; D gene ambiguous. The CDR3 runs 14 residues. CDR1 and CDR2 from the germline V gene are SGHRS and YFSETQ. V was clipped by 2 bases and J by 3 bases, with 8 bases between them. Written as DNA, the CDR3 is TGCGCCAGCAGCTTTCAAGCGCCTAATGAAAAACTGTTTTTT. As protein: CASSFQAPNEKLFF.

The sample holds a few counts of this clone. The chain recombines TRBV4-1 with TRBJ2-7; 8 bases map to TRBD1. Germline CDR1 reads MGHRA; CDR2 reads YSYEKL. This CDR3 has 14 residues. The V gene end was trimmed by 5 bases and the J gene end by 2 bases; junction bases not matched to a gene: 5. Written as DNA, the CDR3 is TGCGCCAGCAGCTATCGGACAGGGCCCTACGAGCAGTACTTC. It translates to CASSYRTGPYEQYF.